Listed here are 27 T cell receptor beta chains from one sample, sequenced in a study of post-analysis software for immune sequencing data. Incorporated into the TCR beta cDNA libraries were unique molecular identifiers, which served to reduce PCR and sequencing biases. TCRdb re-derived calls from the PCR reads in MiXCR, one entry per CDR3 protein. This table holds about half a million distinct CDR3 sequences, under 55% found once. For these receptors, no antigen is known. Study results and caveats: Among several TRBV segments more frequent in patients than controls were TRBV5-6, TRBV5-1 and TRBV20-1.

Sequenced sample: blood. These receptors were collected from a girl under 18 with multiple sclerosis.

J is TRBJ2-3 and V is TRBV15, with D possibly matching TRBD2 (6 bases). V lost 3 bases, J lost 14 bases, and 12 bases lay in between. Germline V gene data show CDR1 as LNHNV and CDR2 as YYDKDF (reference sequence). The CDR3 runs 11 residues. This CDR3 reads CATSSSGAWYF. The CDR3 DNA follows: TGTGCCACCAGCAGTAGCGGAGCATGGTATTTT.

The rearrangement links TRBV7-2 to TRBJ2-1; no definite D call. The germline V gene encodes CDR1 SGHTA and CDR2 FQGNSA. There are 16 residues in the CDR3. The germline V and J ends were trimmed by 3 bases and 0 bases, with 12 bases remaining between them. Here the CDR3 DNA reads TGTGCCAGCAGCTTCCGGGCCCTTTCCTCCTACAATGAGCAGTTCTTC. Its translation: CASSFRALSSYNEQFF.

This chain links TRBV7-9 with TRBJ2-1; D gene ambiguous. The length of the CDR3 is 14 residues. CDR1 is SEHNR and CDR2 is FQNEAQ in the germline V gene (reference sequence). The V end lost 5 bases, the J end lost 1 base, and 9 bases lay between the germline ends. CDR3 in DNA: TGTGCCAGCAGCCCCTGGCCTTCCTACAATGAGCAGTTCTTC. Its protein product is CASSPWPSYNEQFF.

The chain couples TRBV29-1 to TRBJ2-5; D may match TRBD1 or TRBD2 (5 bases each). Germline CDR1 reads SQVTM; CDR2 reads ANQGSEA. This CDR3 comprises 13 residues. Between the trimmed V and J ends, which lost 4 bases and 7 bases, there was a span of 16 bases. DNA of the CDR3: TGCAGCGTTGGTTCTGGGTTCGGGGCGACCCAGTACTTC. It encodes CSVGSGFGATQYF.

This clonotype was seen a handful of times. One junction end does not reproduce the germline sequence, and a read error may be involved. The rearrangement uses TRBV27 and TRBJ2-3; perhaps TRBD1 as D (5 bases). The CDR3 runs to 14 residues. Germline V CDR1 and CDR2: MNHEY, SMNVEV (reference sequence). CDR3: CAGSISRVTDTQYF. Written as DNA, the CDR3 is TGTGCCGGCAGTATAAGCAGGGTGACAGATACGCAGTATTTT.

The chain couples TRBV20-1 to TRBJ1-2; tentatively, D is TRBD1 (6 bases). CDR3 length: 13 amino acids. Germline V lookup: CDR1 DFQATT, CDR2 SNEGSKA (reference sequence). Trimming removed 2 bases at V and 2 bases at J, with 9 bases between. The CDR3 reads CSARNRENYGYTF. In DNA form, the CDR3 reads TGCAGTGCTAGAAACAGGGAGAACTATGGCTACACCTTC.

The V gene is TRBV7-3, the J gene TRBJ2-1; D not certain. CDR1 is SGHTA and CDR2 is FQGTGA in the germline V gene. This CDR3 has 17 amino acids. V was cut by 6 bases and J by 0 bases, with 18 bases left in between. The CDR3: CASSLVSSKSSYNEQFF. CDR3 nucleotide sequence: TGTGCCAGCAGTCTTGTTAGTTCCAAGAGCTCCTACAATGAGCAGTTCTTC.

The V call is TRBV7-9, the J call TRBJ2-3; the D gene is possibly TRBD2 (6 bases). The CDR3 totals 15 residues. V was cut by 2 bases and J by 0 bases, with 9 bases left in between. CDR1 and CDR2 (germline): SEHNR, FQNEAQ (reference sequence). CDR3 DNA sequence: TGTGCCAGCAGCTTACTAGCGACTAGCACAGATACGCAGTATTTT. Amino acid sequence: CASSLLATSTDTQYF.

This clonotype was detected a few times. The chain joins TRBV6-2 or TRBV6-3 to TRBJ2-2; 13 bases align to TRBD2. Germline assignment: CDR1 MNHEY and CDR2 SVGEGT. The CDR3 spans 17 residues. V shed 0 bases and J 4 bases; nucleotides not matched to a gene: 2. The CDR3 sequence is CASSYSWTSGSTGELFF. DNA for the CDR3: TGTGCCAGCAGTTACTCCTGGACTAGCGGGAGCACCGGGGAGCTGTTTTTT.

The genes are TRBV28 and TRBJ2-6; D uncertain. The germline V gene has CDR1 MDHEN and CDR2 SYDVKM. V gave up 2 bases and J gave up 2 bases, with 22 bases separating them. CDR3 length: 20 amino acids. The CDR3 DNA is TGTGCCAGCAGTTTAACCCGGATTGGATTCTTTGTCACTGGGGCCAACGTCCTGACTTTC. It is translated as CASSLTRIGFFVTGANVLTF.

This clonotype was counted ten times or more. V and J are TRBV6-2 or TRBV6-3 and TRBJ2-1, with D perhaps matching TRBD1 (5 bases). Germline lookup yields CDR1 MNHEY and CDR2 SVGEGT. This CDR3 is built from 12 residues. V dropped 3 bases and J dropped 8 bases, with 8 bases sitting between them. The CDR3 loop reads CASSYYRYEQFF. The CDR3 coding sequence is TGTGCCAGCAGTTATTACAGGTATGAGCAGTTCTTC.

This clonotype was seen more than once but under ten times. The chain uses TRBV5-1 and TRBJ2-7, with D unclear. CDR3 length: 14 residues. V dropped 1 base and J dropped 5 bases, with 13 bases sitting between them. CDR1 is SGHRS and CDR2 is YFSETQ in the germline V gene. The CDR3 here is CASSLSPGENEQYF. The CDR3 bases are TGCGCCAGCAGCTTGTCACCAGGAGAAAACGAGCAGTACTTC.

CDR3 amino acids: CASTGRLSSSTDTQYF. The CDR3 coding sequence is TGTGCCAGCACCGGACGACTGTCCTCTAGCACAGATACGCAGTATTTT. The chain joins TRBV4-2 to TRBJ2-3; D is unresolved. V lost 7 bases, J lost 0 bases, and 17 bases lay in between. Germline CDR1 and CDR2: LGHNA and YNFKEQ. This CDR3 contains 16 residues.

This clonotype was observed a handful of times. The J gene is TRBJ2-5, the V gene TRBV15; D is possibly TRBD1 (5 bases). This CDR3 region has 15 residues. The germline gives CDR1 LNHNV, CDR2 YYDKDF (reference sequence). Between the trimmed V and J ends, which lost 2 bases and 2 bases, there was a span of 12 bases. CDR3 protein: CATSRQGYLQETQYF. DNA for the CDR3: TGTGCCACCAGCAGACAGGGCTACTTACAAGAGACCCAGTACTTC.

The rearrangement uses TRBV20-1 and TRBJ1-1, with no clear D. CDR1 and CDR2 from the germline V gene are DFQATT and SNEGSKA (reference sequence). Trimming removed 3 bases from V and 1 base from J, with 9 bases in between. The CDR3 covers 13 residues. The CDR3 reads CSASPSKNTEAFF. The CDR3 DNA follows: TGCAGTGCTAGTCCCAGTAAGAACACTGAAGCTTTCTTT.

The gene calls are TRBV12-3 or TRBV12-4 and TRBJ2-3, with TRBD2 as a possible D gene (5 bases). Trimming left V 6 bases short and J 2 bases short, with 9 bases between. The CDR3 extends over 13 amino acids. The CDR3 is CASRLGNTDTQYF. CDR3 DNA sequence: TGTGCCAGCAGACTAGGGAACACAGATACGCAGTATTTT.

J is TRBJ1-3 and V is TRBV20-1; TRBD1 matches 8 bases. Unmatched junction bases numbered 4, after V lost 6 bases and J lost 0 bases. The CDR3 consists of 14 residues. Germline loops: CDR1 DFQATT, CDR2 SNEGSKA (reference sequence). The DNA of the CDR3 is TGCAGTGCCCGACAGGGGAGCTCTGGAAACACCATATATTTT. It translates to CSARQGSSGNTIYF.

This clonotype was picked up a small number of times. V gene TRBV6-1 combines with J gene TRBJ2-6; TRBD1 agrees at 12 bases. Per the germline V gene, CDR1 is MNHNS and CDR2 is SASEGT. Trimming cost V 3 bases and J 3 bases; bases outside gene matches: 3. CDR3 size: 17 residues. The CDR3 DNA follows: TGTGCCAGCAGTGACCGGGACAGGGGGCTTGGGGCCAACGTCCTGACTTTC. Amino acid sequence: CASSDRDRGLGANVLTF.

The gene calls are TRBV18 and TRBJ2-5; no clear D. CDR3 length: 12 residues. The germline V and J ends were trimmed by 4 bases and 5 bases, with 8 bases remaining between them. Germline lookup yields CDR1 KGHSH and CDR2 LQKENI. CDR3 coding DNA: TGTGCCAGCTCACGGGCTTGGGAGACCCAGTACTTC. Translation gives CASSRAWETQYF.

In this sample, this clonotype turned up a few times. This chain connects TRBV5-1 to TRBJ1-1; the D gene is possibly TRBD1 (5 bases). Trimming left V 0 bases short and J 1 base short, with 13 bases between. Germline-derived CDR1 and CDR2 are SGHRS and YFSETQ. The CDR3 covers 16 residues. CDR3 residues: CASSLGSGGRNTEAFF. CDR3 DNA sequence: TGCGCCAGCAGCTTGGGATCGGGGGGGAGGAACACTGAAGCTTTCTTT.

The chain employs TRBV29-1 and TRBJ1-1, with a tentative D call TRBD1 (6 bases). V lost 4 bases, J lost 7 bases, and 13 bases lay in between. Germline CDR1 reads SQVTM; CDR2 reads ANQGSEA. This CDR3 region has 12 residues. The CDR3 loop is CSVGTGPGEAFF. CDR3 nucleotide sequence: TGCAGCGTTGGTACAGGGCCCGGTGAAGCTTTCTTT.

This clonotype was counted between two and nine times. V is TRBV29-1 and J is TRBJ2-7, with 9 nucleotides matching TRBD2. The V and J ends lost 5 bases and 4 bases, in that order; junction bases with no gene match: 9. Germline-derived CDR1 and CDR2 are SQVTM and ANQGSEA. The CDR3 runs 14 residues. The CDR3 DNA reads as TGCAGCGTTCGGTCCGCGGGAGGGCCGTACGAGCAGTACTTC. It is translated as CSVRSAGGPYEQYF.

The V and J genes are TRBV20-1 and TRBJ2-1, with TRBD1 as a possible D gene (5 bases). Looked up from germline, CDR1 is DFQATT and CDR2 is SNEGSKA (reference sequence). The CDR3 spans 13 residues. Trimming took off 4 bases at V and 0 bases at J, with 7 bases between the two ends. The CDR3 is CSAIQGSYNEQFF. CDR3 DNA sequence: TGCAGTGCTATCCAGGGCTCCTACAATGAGCAGTTCTTC.

In its sample, this clonotype was seen a few times. Since a much larger clone is just one base distant, this may be a read error. The genes are TRBV27 and TRBJ2-1, with a tentative D call TRBD2 (5 bases). Trimming took 2 bases from V and 6 from J, leaving 11 bases between them. The CDR3 extends over 14 amino acids. Germline V gives CDR1 MNHEY, CDR2 SMNVEV (reference sequence). CDR3 protein: CASSLAGSSNEQFF. The DNA of the CDR3 is TGTGCCAGCAGTTTAGCGGGCTCGAGCAATGAGCAGTTCTTC.

J is TRBJ2-5 and V is TRBV3-1, with a tentative D call TRBD2 (6 bases). Near its end, the DNA agrees better with TRBJ2-7, so the J call may be wrong. There are 14 residues in the CDR3. Germline CDR1 reads LGHDT; CDR2 reads YNNKEL (reference sequence). CDR3 residues: CASSQAGDAYEQYF. CDR3 nucleotides: TGTGCCAGCAGCCAAGCGGGGGACGCCTACGAGCAGTACTTC.

CDR3 protein: CASSQQILPDEQYF. The CDR3 nucleotides are TGCGCCAGCAGCCAACAGATCCTCCCCGACGAGCAGTACTTC. V gene TRBV5-1 combines with J gene TRBJ2-7; D not resolved. V was trimmed by 4 bases and J by 5 bases, leaving 16 bases between them. Germline V CDR1 and CDR2: SGHRS, YFSETQ. The CDR3 is 14 residues long.

There are a few counts of this clonotype. The chain has TRBV7-2 and TRBJ1-1; D uncertain. The V end lost 4 bases, the J end lost 8 bases, and 11 bases lay between the germline ends. The germline CDR1 and CDR2 sequences are SGHTA and FQGNSA. The CDR3 is 12 residues long. The CDR3 is CASSSPDREAFF. The CDR3 DNA reads TGTGCCAGCAGCTCTCCGGACCGGGAAGCTTTCTTT.